This T cell receptor beta chain comes out of a study of PD-1 blockade in classical Hodgkin lymphoma. The V gene end was trimmed by 2 bases and the J gene end by 4 bases; junction bases not matched to a gene: 4. This CDR3 is 14 amino acids long. CDR1 and CDR2 from the germline V gene are MGHRA and YSYEKL. Produced via immunoSEQ multiplex PCR; TCRdb's table is partial and in-frame only. The table records 29,000 or so clones, about 71% of them present only once. Relapse was seen in all patients after autologous stem cell transplantation, and brentuximab vedotin exposure was variable. The sequence came from a human donor with classical Hodgkin lymphoma. The genes are TRBV4-1 and TRBJ1-1, with 7 positions matching TRBD1. The sequencing here drew on peripheral blood mononuclear cells (PBMCs), taken before the second cycle of nivolumab. CDR3 nucleotides: TGCGCCAGCAGCCAACAACAGGGGTTCACTGAAGCTTTCTTT. Residues: CASSQQQGFTEAFF.